The clone carrying this T cell receptor beta chain was seen ten or more times. The antigen remains unidentified. Disease duration under 2 months; hyperthyroidism patients were aged 18 to 65. Exclusion of patients followed from uncontrolled infection, other autoimmune disease, pregnancy or lactation. Clinical symptoms, serum thyroxine and TRAb, thyroid ultrasound and orbital computed tomography were used for the diagnoses. The record originates from a study of T cells in Graves' hyperthyroidism and ophthalmopathy. Study conclusions and caveats: Ophthalmopathy could be told apart from stable hyperthyroidism with a 13 V-J model.

Trimming pared 5 bases from V and 4 bases from J, leaving 12 bases between. The CDR3 is 13 residues long. The V gene's germline CDR1 is SNHLY and CDR2 FYNNEI. The CDR3 regions of TCR beta were amplified from RNA transcripts. RT-PCR in the first round (using the HTBI primer set) targeted the TCR CDR3. TCRdb processed the multiplex PCR reads anew with MiXCR; each CDR3 protein has one entry. The sample includes 600,000 to 750,000 distinct CDR3 sequences, 15% to 20% of them seen just once. The source material was blood. V and J are TRBV2 and TRBJ2-7, with D possibly matching TRBD1 (5 bases). This TCR came from a man aged 50 or older with Graves' hyperthyroidism. The CDR3 here is CASSRGFRYEQYF. Written as DNA, the CDR3 is TGTGCCAGCAGTAGGGGTTTTCGATACGAGCAGTACTTC.